What follows are 4 T cell receptor beta chains derived from one specimen sequenced in a study of cytomegalovirus exposure and HLA in healthy donors. Libraries were prepared by immunoSEQ multiplex PCR; TCRdb keeps only in-frame clonotypes and omits some of them. Here the sample spans about 150,000 clones, 75% to 90% being singletons. Sequenced: PBMCs. The receptors shown here come from a man aged 18 to 30 in good health and CMV-seropositive.

V and J are TRBV6-6 and TRBJ1-2, with TRBD1 matching over 9 bases. This CDR3 spans 15 amino acids. Germline-derived CDR1 and CDR2 are MNHNY and SVGAGI (reference sequence). Trimming took 5 bases from V and 8 from J; bases not matched to a gene: 12. The CDR3 protein is CASSPPGQGGRGYTF. CDR3 sequence (DNA): TGTGCCAGCAGTCCTCCGGGACAGGGCGGTCGGGGCTACACCTTC.

This sequence joins TRBV1 and TRBJ1-2; the D segment call TRBD1 is taken from the table without a DNA check. TRBV1 is marked as a pseudogene. The CDR3 loop spans 19 amino acids. CDR3 in DNA: TGCACCAGCAGCCAAGATCCCGGGACAGGGGACTTCTATGAAGGTGGCTACACCTTC. This codes for CTSSQDPGTGDFYEGGYTF.

CDR3: CASSPKPINSPLHF. The CDR3 DNA reads as TGCGCCAGCAGCCCCAAGCCCATTAATTCACCCCTCCACTTT. The chain links TRBV4-3 to TRBJ1-6; no definite D call. V lost 4 bases, J lost 6 bases, and 10 bases lay in between. The CDR3 contains 14 residues. CDR1 is LGHNA and CDR2 is YSLEER in the germline V gene.

The chain recombines TRBV19 with TRBJ2-5, with D perhaps matching TRBD2 (7 bases). CDR1 LNHDA and CDR2 SQIVND come from the germline V gene (reference sequence). This CDR3 region has 14 residues. Trimming removed 5 bases from V and 4 bases from J, with 14 bases in between. The CDR3 spells CASSLGGAPETQYF. The CDR3 nucleotides are TGTGCCAGTAGTCTGGGGGGGGCCCCAGAGACCCAGTACTTC.